These 16 T cell receptor beta chains were sequenced from one sample in a study of regulatory T cells in long-lasting Graves disease. Researchers made TCR beta libraries by using iRepertoire HTBI primers and running Arm-PCR on CDR3 regions. TCRdb re-called the multiplex PCR reads through MiXCR, storing one row per CDR3 protein. The profile covers roughly 300,000 distinct CDR3 sequences, with roughly a fifth appearing a single time and just under 30% taken by the ten largest. As for time point: persistent/refractory GD, antithyroid drugs over 5 years with positive TRAb. There was RNA extracted from PBMCs, and the TCR library was made from it. The input for sequencing was peripheral blood mononuclear cells (PBMCs), taken when the disease was refractory, from a patient treated with antithyroid drugs. These receptor sequences come from a female donor with Graves disease.

The V and J genes are TRBV30 and TRBJ1-1, with 7 bases aligning to TRBD1. CDR1 is GTSNPN, CDR2 SVGIG, per germline (reference sequence). CDR3 size: 15 residues. V lost 5 bases to trimming and J lost 3 bases; unmatched junction nucleotides: 12. CDR3 amino acids: CAWGRYRGGYTEAFF. The CDR3 coding sequence is TGTGCCTGGGGCCGATACAGGGGAGGGTACACTGAAGCTTTCTTT. The entire variable domain, with the rest obtained from reference TRBV30 and TRBJ1-1, is as follows: SQTIHQWPATLVQPVGSPLSLECTVEGTSNPNLYWYRQAAGRGLQLLFYSVGIGQISSEVPQNLSASRPQDRQFILSSKKLLLSDSGFYLCAWGRYRGGYTEAFFGQGTRLTVV.

The table lists this clonotype with a few counts. The rearrangement links TRBV6-1 to TRBJ2-7; 11 positions agree with TRBD2. V lost 5 bases and J lost 3; bases outside the gene matches: 3. The CDR3 consists of 14 residues. CDR1 is MNHNS, CDR2 SASEGT, per germline. The chain's CDR3 is CASSQLAGVYEQYF. The CDR3, as DNA: TGTGCCAGCAGTCAACTAGCGGGAGTCTACGAGCAGTACTTC.

The chain couples TRBV20-1 to TRBJ2-5; D not certain. The better agreement between TRBJ2-1 and the DNA end casts doubt on the J call. Germline V gives CDR1 DFQATT, CDR2 SNEGSKA (reference sequence). The CDR3 consists of 11 residues. CDR3 nucleotide sequence: TGCAGTGCTAGACTGGTCCCAGTTCAGTTCTTC. Its protein product is CSARLVPVQFF.

This clonotype was observed at least ten times. CDR3 sequence (DNA): TGTGCCTGGAGTAGGGCAGGGACCGGGGAGCTGTTTTTT. Translated, it gives CAWSRAGTGELFF. The chain couples TRBV30 to TRBJ2-2; D may be TRBD1 (5 bases). Germline V gene data show CDR1 as GTSNPN and CDR2 as SVGIG (reference sequence). This CDR3 region has 13 residues. Trimming cost V 2 bases and J 5 bases, with 9 bases left between them.

This clonotype appeared many times. The chain employs TRBV24-1 and TRBJ1-2; 9 positions match TRBD1. The CDR3 totals 17 residues. With V trimmed by 0 bases and J by 8 bases, 12 bases remained unmatched. Germline lookup yields CDR1 KGHDR and CDR2 SFDVKD. CDR3 loop: CATSDLNTGTGIEGYTF. The CDR3 DNA follows: TGTGCCACCAGTGATTTGAACACCGGGACAGGGATTGAAGGCTACACCTTC.

As to this clonotype: The germline gene is not matched at one end of the junction; a read error may be the cause. The chain combines TRBV6-1 with TRBJ2-3, with D hard to call. This CDR3 region has 15 residues. Germline lookup yields CDR1 MNHNS and CDR2 SASEGT. Written as DNA, the CDR3 is TGTGCCAGCAGTAAAGCCGGGCCCCCGACAGATACGCAGTATTTT. As protein: CASSKAGPPTDTQYF.

This clonotype has only a few counts. This rearrangement joins TRBV19 to TRBJ1-2; D is perhaps TRBD1 (6 bases). V lost 11 bases and J 8 bases, leaving 27 bases between the germline ends. This CDR3 is built from 15 residues. From germline, CDR1 is LNHDA and CDR2 SQIVND (reference sequence). This CDR3 reads CAVQGRSGGRGGYTF. CDR3 DNA: TGTGCCGTTCAGGGGAGGTCCGGCGGCAGGGGCGGCTACACCTTC. The whole variable domain, filled in from reference TRBV19 and TRBJ1-2, reads DGGITQSPKYLFRKEGQNVTLSCEQNLNHDAMYWYRQDPGQGLRLIYYSQIVNDFQKGDIAEGYSVSREKKESFPLTVTSAQKNPTAFYLCAVQGRSGGRGGYTFGSGTRLTVV.

This clonotype was recorded a few times. V and J are TRBV6-5 and TRBJ1-5, with a possible D match to TRBD1 (5 bases). Germline CDR1 MNHEY, CDR2 SVGAGI. V lost 4 bases and J 4 bases, leaving 17 bases between the germline ends. The CDR3 is 16 residues long. The CDR3 region is CASSFPDNLGNQPQHF. In DNA, the CDR3 is TGTGCCAGCAGTTTTCCGGACAACCTAGGGAATCAGCCCCAGCATTTT.

The chain is built from TRBV6-2 or TRBV6-3 and TRBJ1-1; tentatively, D is TRBD1 (6 bases). The V and J ends lost 3 bases and 1 base respectively, with 18 bases between them. CDR3 length: 17 residues. Germline V gene data show CDR1 as MNHEY and CDR2 as SVGEGT. CDR3 in DNA: TGTGCCAGCAGTTATAATAGCCTCGGGGGCACGAACACTGAAGCTTTCTTT. Its translation: CASSYNSLGGTNTEAFF.

This rearrangement joins TRBV30 to TRBJ1-1; D gene unclear. Trimming took off 2 bases at V and 0 bases at J, with 7 bases between the two ends. In germline, CDR1 is GTSNPN, CDR2 SVGIG (reference sequence). The CDR3 has 13 amino acids. The CDR3 DNA follows: TGTGCCTGGAGTCTTAAAGTGAACACTGAAGCTTTCTTT. It encodes CAWSLKVNTEAFF.

This clonotype occurred many times. The chain couples TRBV2 to TRBJ1-2; D call uncertain. The CDR3 has 14 residues. The V and J ends lost 3 bases and 12 bases respectively, with 20 bases between them. Germline V gene data show CDR1 as SNHLY and CDR2 as FYNNEI. In DNA form, the CDR3 reads TGTGCCAGCAGTGACCTCACGGGTCTCTCCCTTAACACCTTC. It specifies CASSDLTGLSLNTF.

The count of this clonotype is one. This sequence may be a read error, since a much larger clone differs from it by one base. CDR3 nucleotide sequence: TGTGCCATCAGTTTAGATTTAGCTTCCCCTGGGGCCAACGTCCTGACTTTC. Translated: CAISLDLASPGANVLTF. The chain combines TRBV10-3 with TRBJ2-6; no clear D gene. The CDR3 length is 17 residues. Germline CDR1 is ENHRY and CDR2 is SYGVKD. Trimming took off 5 bases at V and 2 bases at J, with 16 bases between the two ends.

Only a few counts were recorded for this clonotype. This chain joins TRBV19 and TRBJ1-2; D is possibly TRBD1 (5 bases). V lost 5 bases and J 7 bases, leaving 11 bases between the germline ends. Germline values: CDR1 LNHDA, CDR2 SQIVND (reference sequence). This CDR3 comprises 12 residues. CDR3 nucleotide sequence: TGTGCCAGTAGTTACGGGGCCGGTGGCTACACCTTC. This translates into CASSYGAGGYTF.

This clonotype appeared many times. The V gene is TRBV7-9, the J gene TRBJ2-7; no definite D call. Germline V CDR1 and CDR2: SEHNR, FQNEAQ (reference sequence). V was pared by 6 bases and J by 2 bases, with 11 bases between. The CDR3 is 13 amino acids. The CDR3 bases are TGTGCCAGCAGTCACCAGCAAACCTACGAGCAGTACTTC. It is translated as CASSHQQTYEQYF.

This clonotype occurred once. The chain links TRBV12-3 or TRBV12-4 to TRBJ2-1; D call uncertain. V was pared by 3 bases and J by 2 bases, with 11 bases between. This CDR3 has 15 amino acids. CDR3 nucleotides: TGTGCCAGCAGTTTGTACGCAGACACCTACAATGAGCAGTTCTTC. This translates into CASSLYADTYNEQFF.

Only a few counts were recorded for this clonotype. The chain employs TRBV7-9 and TRBJ1-2, with TRBD1 matching over 11 bases. CDR3 length equals 15 residues. The germline V gene has CDR1 SEHNR and CDR2 FQNEAQ (reference sequence). V lost 6 bases to trimming and J lost 12 bases; unmatched junction nucleotides: 15. The CDR3 DNA is TGTGCCAGCAGTCATTCTATGGACAGGGGGCTCTCCAACACCTTC. This encodes CASSHSMDRGLSNTF.